This T cell receptor (beta chain) was recovered during a study of OX40 agonist ivuxolimab in advanced cancers. Profiled with immunoSEQ multiplex PCR; TCRdb holds only in-frame clones, not every one. The repertoire includes around 38,000 clones, 82% of them detected once, and 6.5% to 8% sits in the top ten. With autoimmune disease history or systemic immunosuppression, patients were excluded. On cycle 4 day 1 and cycle 7 day 1, as well as at baseline, blood was sampled. This clone is termed medium-sized (0.01 to 0.1%). The sample was CD4+ or CD8+ T cells sorted from blood, taken in a trial of the OX40 agonist ivuxolimab. The TCR originated in an adult with an advanced solid tumor such as melanoma, head and neck, liver or kidney cancer.

This CDR3 is CASSPLRVAASIPSYEQYF. The CDR3 coding sequence is TGTGCCAGCAGCCCGCTTCGGGTAGCGGCTTCAATACCCTCCTACGAGCAGTACTTC. This chain links TRBV7-8 with TRBJ2-7; maybe TRBD2 (6 bases). V was cut by 5 bases and J by 0 bases, with 26 bases left in between. CDR3 length: 19 amino acids. Germline-derived CDR1 and CDR2 are SGHVS and FQNEAQ. Full variable domain (missing parts from reference TRBV7-8 and TRBJ2-7): GAGVSQSPRYKVAKRGQDVALRCDPISGHVSLFWYQQALGQGPEFLTYFQNEAQLDKSGLPSDRFFAERPEGSVSTLKIQRTQQEDSAVYLCASSPLRVAASIPSYEQYFGPGTRLTVT.